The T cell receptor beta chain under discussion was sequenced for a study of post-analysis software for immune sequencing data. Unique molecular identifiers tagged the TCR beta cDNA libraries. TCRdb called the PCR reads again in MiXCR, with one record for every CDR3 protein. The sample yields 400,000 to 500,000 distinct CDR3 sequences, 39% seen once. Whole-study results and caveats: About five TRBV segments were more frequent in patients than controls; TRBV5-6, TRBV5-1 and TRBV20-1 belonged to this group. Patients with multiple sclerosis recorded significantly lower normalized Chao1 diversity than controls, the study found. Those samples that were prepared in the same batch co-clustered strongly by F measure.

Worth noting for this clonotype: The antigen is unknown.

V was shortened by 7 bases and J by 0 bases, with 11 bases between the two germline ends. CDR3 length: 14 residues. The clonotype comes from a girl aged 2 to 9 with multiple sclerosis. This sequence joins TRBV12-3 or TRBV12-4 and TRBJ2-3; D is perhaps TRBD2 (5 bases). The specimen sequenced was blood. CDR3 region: CASTRTGSTDTQYF. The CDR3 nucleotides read TGTGCCAGCACTAGGACTGGTAGCACAGATACGCAGTATTTT.